The clone carrying this TCR beta chain was seen more than once but under ten times. Its antigen is currently unknown. The sample belongs to a study of cytomegalovirus exposure and HLA in healthy donors. Findings of the study overall: Looking again later, the authors saw that most CMV-associated TCR beta chains seemed HLA-restricted. Researchers catalogued approximately 160 TCR beta chains as cytomegalovirus-associated.

Looked up from germline, CDR1 is MNHEY and CDR2 is SMNVEV (reference sequence). The CDR3 consists of 14 residues. The J segment lost 10 bases and the V segment lost 4 bases, leaving 10 bases of the junction unmatched. PCR amplification relied on 60 Vbeta primers (plus 13 Jbeta primers). Assay: immunoSEQ multiplex PCR; the TCRdb copy retains only in-frame clones and omits some. The sample holds about 150,000 clones, over 75% seen once. This receptor was obtained from a woman aged 40 to 50 in good health and CMV-seropositive. The V and J genes are TRBV27 and TRBJ1-5; 7 bases fit TRBD1. Input material: PBMCs. CDR3 DNA sequence: TGTGCCAGCAGTTCCTCCCGCCACAGGGGACCCCAGCATTTT. This sequence encodes CASSSSRHRGPQHF.